A single sample is the source of the 4 T cell receptor beta chains below, sequenced in a study of vaccination and CD4 T cells after COVID-19. Their antigen targets remain unknown. Sequencing of the DNA from cultured CD4+ T cells was carried out with the Oncomine TCR Beta short-read assay. TCRdb re-derived calls from the PCR reads in MiXCR, one entry per CDR3 protein. The sample has some 25,000 distinct CDR3 sequences; about 60% are singletons. Treatment of the sample: roughly ten-day PBMC culture with coronavirus spike peptide pools or control peptides (ViraFEST assay). Material for sequencing was CD4+ T cells from blood, cultured in vitro. The receptors derive from a human donor who had recovered from COVID-19.

In regard to this clonotype: The germline gene is not matched at one end of the junction; a read error may be the cause. The rearrangement links TRBV6-1 to TRBJ2-3; perhaps D is TRBD1 or TRBD2 (5 bases each). The CDR3 is 17 residues long. The germline CDR1 and CDR2 sequences are MNHNS and SASEGT. The CDR3 sequence is CAISEPMGTGPSDTQYF. The DNA for the CDR3 is TGTGCCATCAGTGAGCCTATGGGGACCGGGCCCTCAGATACGCAGTATTTT.

The gene calls are TRBV6-1 and TRBJ1-2; 9 bases line up with TRBD1. From germline, CDR1 is MNHNS and CDR2 SASEGT. V lost 5 bases, J lost 0 bases, and 7 bases stayed unmatched. The length of the CDR3 is 16 residues. The CDR3 reads CASSRTGGFSNYGYTF. The CDR3 DNA reads TGTGCCAGCAGTAGAACAGGGGGCTTCTCTAACTATGGCTACACCTTC.

The V and J genes are TRBV12-3 or TRBV12-4 and TRBJ2-7, with D possibly called TRBD1 or TRBD2 (7 bases each). The V end was cut by 5 bases, the J end by 3 bases, with 14 bases between. The CDR3 is 14 amino acids. As DNA, the CDR3 is TGTGCCAGCAGTCTAGACAGGGAGGGCTACGAGCAGTACTTC. Translation: CASSLDREGYEQYF.

This clonotype was recorded only once. J is TRBJ2-7 and V is TRBV20-1; a possible D gene is TRBD2 (5 bases). Looked up from germline, CDR1 is DFQATT and CDR2 is SNEGSKA (reference sequence). V was clipped by 4 bases and J by 2 bases, with 9 bases between them. The CDR3 sequence is 12 residues long. CDR3: CSANGMTYEQYF. The CDR3 bases are TGCAGTGCTAACGGGATGACCTACGAGCAGTACTTC.